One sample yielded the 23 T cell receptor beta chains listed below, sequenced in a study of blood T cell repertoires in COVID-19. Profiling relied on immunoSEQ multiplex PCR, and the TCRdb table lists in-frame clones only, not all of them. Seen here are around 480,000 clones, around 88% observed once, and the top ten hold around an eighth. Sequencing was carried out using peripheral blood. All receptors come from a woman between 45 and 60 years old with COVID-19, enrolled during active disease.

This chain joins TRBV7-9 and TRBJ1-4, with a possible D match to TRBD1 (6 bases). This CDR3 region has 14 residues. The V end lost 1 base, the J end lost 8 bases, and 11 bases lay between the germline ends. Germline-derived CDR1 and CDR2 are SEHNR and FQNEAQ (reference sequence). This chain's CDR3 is CASSLGQDREKLFF. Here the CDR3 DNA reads TGTGCCAGCAGCTTAGGACAGGATAGGGAAAAACTGTTTTTT.

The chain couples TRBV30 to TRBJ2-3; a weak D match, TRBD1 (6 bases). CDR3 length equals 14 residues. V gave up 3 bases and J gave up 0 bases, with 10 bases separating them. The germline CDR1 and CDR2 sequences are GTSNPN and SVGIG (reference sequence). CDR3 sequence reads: CAWSGTLSTDTQYF. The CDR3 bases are TGTGCCTGGAGCGGGACACTGAGCACAGATACGCAGTATTTT.

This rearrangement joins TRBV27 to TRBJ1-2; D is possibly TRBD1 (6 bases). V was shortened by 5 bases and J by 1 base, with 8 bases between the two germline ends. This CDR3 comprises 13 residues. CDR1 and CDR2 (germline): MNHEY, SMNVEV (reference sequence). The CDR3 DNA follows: TGTGCCAGCAGTCGGGACATTAACTATGGCTACACCTTC. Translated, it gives CASSRDINYGYTF.

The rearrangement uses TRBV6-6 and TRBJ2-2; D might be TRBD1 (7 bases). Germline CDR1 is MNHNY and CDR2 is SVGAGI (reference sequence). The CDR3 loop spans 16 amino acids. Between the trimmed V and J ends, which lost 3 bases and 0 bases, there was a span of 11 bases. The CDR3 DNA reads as TGTGCCAGCAGTTATGGAGGGGGCCCGAACACCGGGGAGCTGTTTTTT. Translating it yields CASSYGGGPNTGELFF.

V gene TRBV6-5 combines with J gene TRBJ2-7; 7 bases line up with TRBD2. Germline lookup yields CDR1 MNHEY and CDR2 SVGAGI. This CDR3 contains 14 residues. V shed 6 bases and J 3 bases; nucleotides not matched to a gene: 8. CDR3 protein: CASRRGRVDYEQYF. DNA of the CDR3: TGTGCCAGCAGGCGGGGGAGGGTCGACTACGAGCAGTACTTC.

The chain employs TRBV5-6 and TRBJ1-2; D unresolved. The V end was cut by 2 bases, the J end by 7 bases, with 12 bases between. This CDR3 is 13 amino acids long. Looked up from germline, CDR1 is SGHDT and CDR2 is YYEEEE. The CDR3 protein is CASSFFQDSGYTF. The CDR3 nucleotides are TGTGCCAGCAGCTTCTTCCAGGATAGTGGCTACACCTTC.

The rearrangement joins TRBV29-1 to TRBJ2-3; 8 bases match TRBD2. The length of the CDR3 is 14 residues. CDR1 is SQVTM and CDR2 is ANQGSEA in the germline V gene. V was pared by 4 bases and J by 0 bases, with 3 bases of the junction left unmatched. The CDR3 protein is CSVVGGGSTDTQYF. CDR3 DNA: TGCAGCGTTGTCGGCGGGGGGAGCACAGATACGCAGTATTTT.

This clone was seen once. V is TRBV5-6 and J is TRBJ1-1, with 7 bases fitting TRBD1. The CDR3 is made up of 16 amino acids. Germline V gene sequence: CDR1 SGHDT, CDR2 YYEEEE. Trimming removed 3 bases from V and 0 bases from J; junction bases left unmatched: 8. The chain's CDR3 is CASSSLFTGVNTEAFF. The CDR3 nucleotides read TGTGCCAGCAGCTCCCTTTTTACAGGGGTGAACACTGAAGCTTTCTTT.

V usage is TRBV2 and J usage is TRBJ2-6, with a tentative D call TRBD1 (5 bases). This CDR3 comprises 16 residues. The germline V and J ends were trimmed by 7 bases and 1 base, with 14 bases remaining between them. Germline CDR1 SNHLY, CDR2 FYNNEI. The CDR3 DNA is TGTGCCAGCACTGACAGAACACGTTCTGGGGCCAACGTCCTGACTTTC. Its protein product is CASTDRTRSGANVLTF.

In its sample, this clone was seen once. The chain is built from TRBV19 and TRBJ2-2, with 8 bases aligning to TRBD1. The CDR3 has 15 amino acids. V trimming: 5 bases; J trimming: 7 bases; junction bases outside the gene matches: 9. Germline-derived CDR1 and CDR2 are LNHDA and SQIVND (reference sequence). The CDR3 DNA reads TGTGCCAGTAGTCAAGGCCAGGGGGCTATCGGGGAGCTGTTTTTT. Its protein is CASSQGQGAIGELFF.

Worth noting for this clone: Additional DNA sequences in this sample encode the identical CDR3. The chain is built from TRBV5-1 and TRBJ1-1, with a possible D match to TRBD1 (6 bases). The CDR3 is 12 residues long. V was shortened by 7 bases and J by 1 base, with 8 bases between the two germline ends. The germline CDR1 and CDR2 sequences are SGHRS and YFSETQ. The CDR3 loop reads CASSTGNTEAFF. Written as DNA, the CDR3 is TGCGCCAGCTCGACAGGGAACACTGAAGCTTTCTTT.

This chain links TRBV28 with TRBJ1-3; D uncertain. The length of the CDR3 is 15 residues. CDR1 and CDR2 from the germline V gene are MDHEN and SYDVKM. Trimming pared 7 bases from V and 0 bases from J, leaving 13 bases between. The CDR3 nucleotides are TGTGCCAGCAAGAGCGGCGGCCTCTCTGGAAACACCATATATTTT. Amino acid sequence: CASKSGGLSGNTIYF.

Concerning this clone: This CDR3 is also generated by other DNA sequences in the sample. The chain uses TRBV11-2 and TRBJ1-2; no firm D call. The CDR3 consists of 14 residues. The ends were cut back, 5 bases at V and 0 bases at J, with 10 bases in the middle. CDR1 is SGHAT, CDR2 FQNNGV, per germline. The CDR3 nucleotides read TGTGCCAGCAGCCCCAGCGGAGCTAACTATGGCTACACCTTC. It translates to CASSPSGANYGYTF. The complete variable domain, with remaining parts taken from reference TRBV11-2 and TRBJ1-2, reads EAGVAQSPRYKIIEKRQSVAFWCNPISGHATLYWYQQILGQGPKLLIQFQNNGVVDDSQLPKDRFSAERLKGVDSTLKIQPAKLEDSAVYLCASSPSGANYGYTFGSGTRLTVV.

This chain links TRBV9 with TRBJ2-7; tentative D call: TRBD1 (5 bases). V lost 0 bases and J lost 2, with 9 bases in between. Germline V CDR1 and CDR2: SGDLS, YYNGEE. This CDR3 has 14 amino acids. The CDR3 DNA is TGTGCCAGCAGCGTAGATCAGGGTACCTACGAGCAGTACTTC. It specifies CASSVDQGTYEQYF.

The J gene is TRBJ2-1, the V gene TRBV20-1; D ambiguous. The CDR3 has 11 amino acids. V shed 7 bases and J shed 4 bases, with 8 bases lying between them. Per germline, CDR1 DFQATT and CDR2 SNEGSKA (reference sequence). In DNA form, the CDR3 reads TGCAGTGTTCGGGTTTACAATGAGCAGTTCTTC. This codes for CSVRVYNEQFF.

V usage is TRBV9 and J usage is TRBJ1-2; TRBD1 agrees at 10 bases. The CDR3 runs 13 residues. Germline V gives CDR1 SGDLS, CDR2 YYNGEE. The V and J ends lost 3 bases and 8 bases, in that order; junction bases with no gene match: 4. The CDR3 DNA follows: TGTGCCAGCAGCGAGACAGGGGGCTGGGGCTACACCTTC. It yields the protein CASSETGGWGYTF.

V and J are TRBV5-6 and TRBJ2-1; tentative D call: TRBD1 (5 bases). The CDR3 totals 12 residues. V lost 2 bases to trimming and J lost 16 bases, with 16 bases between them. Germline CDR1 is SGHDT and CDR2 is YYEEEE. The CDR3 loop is CASSLGASRFFF. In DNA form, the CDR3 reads TGTGCCAGCAGCTTAGGGGCATCTCGGTTTTTCTTC.

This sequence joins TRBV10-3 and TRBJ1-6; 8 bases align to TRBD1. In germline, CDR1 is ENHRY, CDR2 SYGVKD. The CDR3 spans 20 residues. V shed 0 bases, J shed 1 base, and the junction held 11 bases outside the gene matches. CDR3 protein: CAISESGYRGTASYNSPLHF. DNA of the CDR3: TGTGCCATCAGTGAGTCGGGGTACAGGGGGACCGCGTCCTATAATTCACCCCTCCACTTT.

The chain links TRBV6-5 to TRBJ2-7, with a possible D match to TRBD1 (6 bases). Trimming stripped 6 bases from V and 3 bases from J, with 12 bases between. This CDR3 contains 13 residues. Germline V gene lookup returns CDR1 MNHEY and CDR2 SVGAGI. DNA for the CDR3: TGTGCCAGCAGCCTCACAGGGCGCTACGAGCAGTACTTC. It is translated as CASSLTGRYEQYF.

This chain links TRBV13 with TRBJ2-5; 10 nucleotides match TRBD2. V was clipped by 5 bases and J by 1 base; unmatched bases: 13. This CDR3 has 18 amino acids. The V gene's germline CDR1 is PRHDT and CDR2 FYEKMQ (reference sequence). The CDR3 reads CASSPPIAGGHGQETQYF. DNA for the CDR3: TGTGCCAGCAGCCCCCCCATAGCGGGGGGCCACGGCCAAGAGACCCAGTACTTC.

In DNA, the CDR3 is TGTGCCAGCAGCTTCCTAGCGGGGGGGATGTACAATGAGCAGTTCTTC. Its protein product is CASSFLAGGMYNEQFF. V usage is TRBV7-2 and J usage is TRBJ2-1; 12 bases align to TRBD2. V was pared by 3 bases and J by 4 bases, with 4 bases of the junction left unmatched. The CDR3 is 16 amino acids. Germline assignment: CDR1 SGHTA and CDR2 FQGNSA.

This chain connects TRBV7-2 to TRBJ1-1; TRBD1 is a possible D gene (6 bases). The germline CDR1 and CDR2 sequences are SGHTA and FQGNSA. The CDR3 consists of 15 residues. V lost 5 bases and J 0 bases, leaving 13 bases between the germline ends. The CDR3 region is CASSPKQGLNTEAFF. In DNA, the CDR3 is TGTGCCAGCAGCCCGAAACAGGGATTGAACACTGAAGCTTTCTTT.

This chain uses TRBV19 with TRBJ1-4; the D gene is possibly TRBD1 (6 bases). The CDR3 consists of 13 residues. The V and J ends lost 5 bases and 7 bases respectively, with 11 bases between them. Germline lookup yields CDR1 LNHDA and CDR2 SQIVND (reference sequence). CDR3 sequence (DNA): TGTGCCAGTAGTTCCTCCAGGGGTGAAAAACTGTTTTTT. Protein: CASSSSRGEKLFF.